This T cell receptor (beta chain) was identified in a study of CD4 T cells in relation to SARS-CoV-2 and coronaviruses. This table comes from immunoSEQ multiplex PCR, and its TCRdb copy is limited to in-frame clones, with some not included. The sample shows around 31,000 clones, more than 70% of them seen only once. The CDR3 totals 13 residues. Per germline, CDR1 LNHDA and CDR2 SQIVND (reference sequence). Trimming took 8 bases from V and 1 from J, leaving 11 bases between them. CD4+ T cells from unexposed donors were obtained before the COVID-19 pandemic (2011-2018). The cells were cultured for over eight days before CD4+ T cells were isolated. Points on this clone: Its matching antigen is unknown.

The J gene is TRBJ2-5, the V gene TRBV19; D is perhaps TRBD2 (6 bases). The material sequenced was CD4+ T cells from PBMCs, cultured in vitro. This clonotype was sampled from a human donor in good health. The CDR3 nucleotides are TGTGCCAGTGCCCGGAGGGCCCAAGAGACCCAGTACTTC. Amino acid sequence: CASARRAQETQYF.